This T cell receptor (beta chain) was captured in a study of T cell changes during pregnancy in multiple sclerosis. Here immunoSEQ multiplex PCR was the method, and the copy in TCRdb shows in-frame clones only, minus some. This table has about 49,000 clones, around 90% appearing once. CDR3 size: 13 residues. CDR1 and CDR2 from the germline V gene are MNHEY and SMNVEV (reference sequence). With V trimmed by 6 bases and J by 1 base, 2 bases remained unmatched. The clonotype was recovered from a female donor in good health, enrolled as a control in a pregnancy study. The sample was peripheral blood, taken after pregnancy. V and J are TRBV27 and TRBJ2-7; TRBD2 aligns across 8 bases. The CDR3 protein is CASRRGGSYEQYF. The CDR3 DNA reads as TGTGCCAGCAGACGGGGGGGGTCCTACGAGCAGTACTTC.